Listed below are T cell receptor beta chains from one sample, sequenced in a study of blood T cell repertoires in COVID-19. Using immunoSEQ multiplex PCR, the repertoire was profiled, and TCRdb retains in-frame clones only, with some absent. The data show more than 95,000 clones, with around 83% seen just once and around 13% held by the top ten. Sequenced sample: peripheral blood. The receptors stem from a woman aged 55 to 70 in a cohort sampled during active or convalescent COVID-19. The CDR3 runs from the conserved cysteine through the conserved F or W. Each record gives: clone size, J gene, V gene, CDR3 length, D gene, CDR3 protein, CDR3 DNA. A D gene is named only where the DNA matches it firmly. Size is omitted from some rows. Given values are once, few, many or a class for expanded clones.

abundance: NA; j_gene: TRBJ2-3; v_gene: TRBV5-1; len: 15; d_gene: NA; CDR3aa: CASSLAPELTDTQYF; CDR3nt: TGCGCCAGCAGCTTGGCCCCAGAATTAACAGATACGCAGTATTTT
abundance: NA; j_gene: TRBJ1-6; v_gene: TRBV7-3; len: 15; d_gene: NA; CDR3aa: CASSLRQNYNSPLHF; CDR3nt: TGTGCCAGCAGCTTAAGACAGAACTATAATTCACCCCTCCACTTT
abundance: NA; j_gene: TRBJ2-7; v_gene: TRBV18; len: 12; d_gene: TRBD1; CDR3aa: CASSPDRAEQYF; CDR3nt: TGTGCCAGCTCCCCGGACAGGGCCGAGCAGTACTTC
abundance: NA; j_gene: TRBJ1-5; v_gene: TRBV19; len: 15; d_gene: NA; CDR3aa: CASSSFRQDTQPQHF; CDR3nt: TGTGCCAGTAGTTCCTTTCGACAGGATACCCAGCCCCAGCATTTT
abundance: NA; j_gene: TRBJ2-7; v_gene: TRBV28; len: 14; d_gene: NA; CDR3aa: CASSLQGRAGEQYF; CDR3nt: TGTGCCAGCTCCTTGCAGGGGAGGGCTGGCGAGCAGTACTTC
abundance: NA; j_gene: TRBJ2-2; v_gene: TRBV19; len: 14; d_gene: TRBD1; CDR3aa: CASTMGQVTGELFF; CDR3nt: TGTGCCAGTACCATGGGACAGGTCACCGGGGAGCTGTTTTTT
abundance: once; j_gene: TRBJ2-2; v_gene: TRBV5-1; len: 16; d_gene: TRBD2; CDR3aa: CASSSLAGGGTGELFF; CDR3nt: TGCGCCAGCAGCTCACTAGCGGGGGGAGGCACCGGGGAGCTGTTTTTT
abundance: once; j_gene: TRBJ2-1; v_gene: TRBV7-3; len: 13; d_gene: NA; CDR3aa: CASSPGSYNEQFF; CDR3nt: TGTGCCAGCAGCCCCGGCTCCTACAATGAGCAGTTCTTC
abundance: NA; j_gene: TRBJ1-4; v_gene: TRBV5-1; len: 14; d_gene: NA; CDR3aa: CASSRESGLEKLFF; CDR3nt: TGCGCCAGCAGCCGGGAGTCCGGGTTAGAAAAACTGTTTTTT
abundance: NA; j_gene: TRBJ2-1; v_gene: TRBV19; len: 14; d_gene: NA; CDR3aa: CASRAGPSYNEQFF; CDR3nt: TGTGCCAGTCGCGCGGGGCCTTCCTACAATGAGCAGTTCTTC
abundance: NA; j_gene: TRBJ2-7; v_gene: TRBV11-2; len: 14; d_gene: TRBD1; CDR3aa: CASSFGQGIYEQYF; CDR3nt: TGTGCCAGCAGCTTCGGACAGGGAATATACGAGCAGTACTTC
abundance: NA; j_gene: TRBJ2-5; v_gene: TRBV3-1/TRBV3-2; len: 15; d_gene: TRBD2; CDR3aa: CASSQGAGGPETQYF; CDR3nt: TGTGCCAGCAGCCAGGGGGCGGGGGGGCCTGAGACCCAGTACTTC
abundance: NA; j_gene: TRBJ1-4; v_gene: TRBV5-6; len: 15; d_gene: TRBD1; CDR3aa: CASSPGRDRDEKLFF; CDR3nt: TGTGCCAGCAGCCCCGGCCGGGACAGGGATGAAAAACTGTTTTTT
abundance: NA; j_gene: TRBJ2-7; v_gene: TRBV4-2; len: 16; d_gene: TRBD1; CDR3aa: CASSQAGQRYGNEQYF; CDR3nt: TGTGCCAGCAGCCAAGCGGGACAGCGGTATGGTAACGAGCAGTACTTC
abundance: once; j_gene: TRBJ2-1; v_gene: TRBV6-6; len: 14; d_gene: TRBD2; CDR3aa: CASTRTSGSYEQFF; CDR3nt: TGTGCCAGCACCAGGACTAGCGGGAGCTATGAGCAGTTCTTC
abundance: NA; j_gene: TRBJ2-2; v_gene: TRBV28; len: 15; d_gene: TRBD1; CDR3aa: CASSSGQGEVGELFF; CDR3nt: TGTGCCAGCAGTTCGGGACAGGGGGAAGTCGGGGAGCTGTTTTTT
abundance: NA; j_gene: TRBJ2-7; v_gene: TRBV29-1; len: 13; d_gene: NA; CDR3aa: CSVSSGYSYEQYF; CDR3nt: TGCAGCGTTAGTTCAGGGTACTCCTACGAGCAGTACTTC
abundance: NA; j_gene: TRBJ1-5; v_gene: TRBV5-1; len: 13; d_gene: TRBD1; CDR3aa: CASSLEGAQPQHF; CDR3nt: TGCGCCAGCAGCTTGGAGGGGGCTCAGCCCCAGCATTTT
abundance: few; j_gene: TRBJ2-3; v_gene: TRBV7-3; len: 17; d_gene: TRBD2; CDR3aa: CASSYTGGPRYTDTQYF; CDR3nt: TGTGCCAGCAGCTACACGGGAGGGCCGAGGTACACAGATACGCAGTATTTT
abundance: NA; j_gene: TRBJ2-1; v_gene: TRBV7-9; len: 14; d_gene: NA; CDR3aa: CASQNSFTYNEQFF; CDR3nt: TGTGCCAGCCAGAACAGCTTCACCTACAATGAGCAGTTCTTC
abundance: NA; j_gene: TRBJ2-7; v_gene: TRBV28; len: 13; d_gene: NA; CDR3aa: CASSLEQLYEQYF; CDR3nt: TGTGCCAGCAGTTTAGAACAGCTCTACGAGCAGTACTTC
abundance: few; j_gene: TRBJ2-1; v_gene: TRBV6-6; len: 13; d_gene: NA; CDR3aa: CASSPRVYNEQFF; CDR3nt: TGTGCCAGCAGCCCCAGGGTGTACAATGAGCAGTTCTTC
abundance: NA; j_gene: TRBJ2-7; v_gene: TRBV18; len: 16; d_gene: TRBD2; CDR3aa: CASSQLAGDLSYEQYF; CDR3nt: TGTGCCAGCTCACAACTAGCGGGAGACCTCTCCTACGAGCAGTACTTC
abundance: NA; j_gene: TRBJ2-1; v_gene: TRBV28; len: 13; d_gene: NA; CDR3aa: CASINSMRNEQFF; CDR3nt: TGTGCCAGCATAAACTCGATGAGGAATGAGCAGTTCTTC
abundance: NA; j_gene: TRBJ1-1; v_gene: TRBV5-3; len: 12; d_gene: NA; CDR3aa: CARSSERGEAFF; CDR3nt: TGTGCCAGAAGCTCAGAACGCGGAGAAGCTTTCTTT
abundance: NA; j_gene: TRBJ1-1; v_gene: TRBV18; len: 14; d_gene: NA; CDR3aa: CASSRSLQGTEAFF; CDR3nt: TGTGCCAGCTCGCGGAGCTTACAGGGTACTGAAGCTTTCTTT
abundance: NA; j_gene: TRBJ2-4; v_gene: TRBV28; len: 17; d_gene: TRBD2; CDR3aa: CASSSRIAGVAKNIQYF; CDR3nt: TGTGCCAGCAGTTCCAGGATAGCGGGGGTGGCCAAAAACATTCAGTACTTC
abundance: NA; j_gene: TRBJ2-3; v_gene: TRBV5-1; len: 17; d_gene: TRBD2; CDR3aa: CASSLLTSGRPGDTQYF; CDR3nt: TGCGCCAGCAGCCTGTTGACTAGCGGGAGGCCCGGAGATACGCAGTATTTT
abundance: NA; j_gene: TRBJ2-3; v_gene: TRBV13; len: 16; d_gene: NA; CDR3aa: CASSFQPDYGTDTQYF; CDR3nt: TGTGCCAGCAGTTTTCAACCCGACTACGGCACAGATACGCAGTATTTT
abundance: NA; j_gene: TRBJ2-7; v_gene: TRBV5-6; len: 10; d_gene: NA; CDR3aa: CASGFDEQYF; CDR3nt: TGTGCCAGCGGCTTCGACGAGCAGTACTTC
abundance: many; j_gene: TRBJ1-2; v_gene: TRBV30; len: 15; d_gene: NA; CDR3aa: CAWSVSWGANYGYTF; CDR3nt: TGTGCCTGGAGTGTGTCTTGGGGGGCTAACTATGGCTACACCTTC
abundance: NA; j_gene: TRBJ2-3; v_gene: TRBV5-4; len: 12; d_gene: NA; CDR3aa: CASSFGRGPQYF; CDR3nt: TGTGCCAGCAGCTTCGGGCGGGGCCCCCAGTATTTT
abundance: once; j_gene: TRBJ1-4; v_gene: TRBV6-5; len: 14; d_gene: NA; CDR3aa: CASGAGGANEKLFF; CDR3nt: TGTGCCAGCGGGGCGGGGGGAGCTAATGAAAAACTGTTTTTT
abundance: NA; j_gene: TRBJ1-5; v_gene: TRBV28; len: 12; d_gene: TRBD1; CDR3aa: CASRTGGKPQHF; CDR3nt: TGTGCCAGTAGGACAGGGGGCAAGCCCCAGCATTTT
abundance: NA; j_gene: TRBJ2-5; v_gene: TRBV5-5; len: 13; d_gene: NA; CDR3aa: CASSRRGSETQYF; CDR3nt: TGTGCCAGCAGCCGACGAGGGTCAGAGACCCAGTACTTC
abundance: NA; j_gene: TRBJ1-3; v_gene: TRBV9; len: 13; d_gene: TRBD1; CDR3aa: CASSVDRVDTIYF; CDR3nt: TGTGCCAGCAGCGTCGACAGGGTGGACACCATATATTTT
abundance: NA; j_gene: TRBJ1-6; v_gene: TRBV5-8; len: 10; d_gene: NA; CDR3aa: CATYWYPLHF; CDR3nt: TGTGCCACGTACTGGTACCCCCTCCACTTT
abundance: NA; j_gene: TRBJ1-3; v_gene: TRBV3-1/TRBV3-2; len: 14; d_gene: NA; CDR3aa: CASSRARSGNTIYF; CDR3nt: TGTGCCAGCAGCCGGGCCCGCTCTGGAAACACCATATATTTT
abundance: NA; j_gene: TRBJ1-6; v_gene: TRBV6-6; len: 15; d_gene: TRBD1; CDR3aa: CASSYSGQGNSPLHF; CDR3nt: TGTGCCAGCAGTTACTCGGGACAGGGGAATTCACCCCTCCACTTT
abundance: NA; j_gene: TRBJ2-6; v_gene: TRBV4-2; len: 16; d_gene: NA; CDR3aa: CASSQGMRAGANVLTF; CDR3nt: TGTGCCAGCAGCCAAGGGATGCGGGCTGGGGCCAACGTCCTGACTTTC
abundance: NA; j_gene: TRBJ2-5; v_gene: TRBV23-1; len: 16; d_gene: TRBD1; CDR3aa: CASSRPQGRTQETQYF; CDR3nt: TGCGCCAGCAGTCGACCACAGGGGCGAACCCAAGAGACCCAGTACTTC